This T cell receptor beta chain was found in a study of identifying expanded T cells in peripheral blood. Whole-study findings and limits: Across healthy donors, higher total template counts meant significantly greater approximately 2-week count variance. Over approximately two and four weeks, about 15 and 19 clones changed, versus 1.2 between replicates.

Healthy donors had no documented immune events, such as infections, while sampled. This clone has just a few counts. Its antigen is currently unknown. Clones were sequenced by immunoSEQ multiplex PCR, and TCRdb holds only the in-frame ones, with some missing. This sample has some 78,000 clones; 65% to 85% occur once, and the top ten carry about 20%. The CDR3 runs to 14 residues. Germline-derived CDR1 and CDR2 are SGDLS and YYNGEE. V lost 1 base and J lost 4, with 10 bases in between. This TCR was recovered from a person aged 18 to 75 in good health. Input material: blood. The V and J genes are TRBV9 and TRBJ2-3; D uncertain. The CDR3 region has the DNA TGTGCCAGCAGCGTATTTGTTCGCGCAGATACGCAGTATTTT. Its translation is CASSVFVRADTQYF. The full variable domain, completed using reference TRBV9 and TRBJ2-3, is DSGVTQTPKHLITATGQRVTLRCSPRSGDLSVYWYQQSLDQGLQFLIQYYNGEERAKGNILERFSAQQFPDLHSELNLSSLELGDSALYFCASSVFVRADTQYFGPGTRLTVL.